This is a list of T cell receptor beta chains from one sample in a study of cytomegalovirus exposure and HLA in healthy donors. The assay was immunoSEQ multiplex PCR, and TCRdb's table has in-frame clones only and misses some. The table shows over 150,000 clones, with roughly 80% occurring only once. Material: PBMCs. The receptors originated from a woman aged 45-60 years in good health and CMV-seropositive. The CDR3 runs from the conserved cysteine through the conserved F or W. A D gene is named only where the DNA matches it firmly. For some rows the clone size is stated as once, few or many, or as a class when expanded; others skip it.

abundance: .; j_gene: TRBJ2-1; v_gene: TRBV11-1; d_gene: .; CDR3aa: CASSPRDIGYNEQFF; CDR3nt: TGTGCCAGCAGCCCTCGGGACATAGGGTACAATGAGCAGTTCTTC
abundance: .; j_gene: TRBJ2-7; v_gene: TRBV18; d_gene: TRBD1; CDR3aa: CASSLGTGGNYEQYF; CDR3nt: TGTGCCAGCTCCCTCGGGACAGGGGGAAACTACGAGCAGTACTTC
abundance: once; j_gene: TRBJ2-7; v_gene: TRBV2; d_gene: TRBD2; CDR3aa: CASGVSWEGVQQYF; CDR3nt: TGTGCCAGCGGGGTTTCTTGGGAGGGAGTTCAGCAGTACTTC
abundance: .; j_gene: TRBJ1-2; v_gene: TRBV6-5; d_gene: .; CDR3aa: CASSYGQGIGVDGYTF; CDR3nt: TGTGCCAGCAGTTACGGGCAGGGGATAGGGGTGGATGGCTACACCTTC
abundance: .; j_gene: TRBJ1-1; v_gene: TRBV7-9; d_gene: TRBD1; CDR3aa: CSSSLGRAGWKGATEAFF; CDR3nt: TGTTCCAGCAGCTTAGGTCGGGCAGGGTGGAAGGGGGCCACTGAAGCTTTCTTT
abundance: few; j_gene: TRBJ2-7; v_gene: TRBV10-3; d_gene: TRBD2; CDR3aa: CAISEAPPGLAGGYEQYF; CDR3nt: TGTGCCATCAGTGAGGCCCCTCCCGGACTAGCGGGGGGCTACGAGCAGTACTTC
abundance: .; j_gene: TRBJ1-1; v_gene: TRBV9; d_gene: .; CDR3aa: CASSVAPVVNTEAFF; CDR3nt: TGTGCCAGCAGCGTAGCTCCGGTGGTGAACACTGAAGCTTTCTTT
abundance: .; j_gene: TRBJ2-5; v_gene: TRBV7-8; d_gene: .; CDR3aa: CASSLGFVETQYF; CDR3nt: TGTGCCAGCAGCTTGGGCTTCGTAGAGACCCAGTACTTC
abundance: once; j_gene: TRBJ1-2; v_gene: TRBV30; d_gene: TRBD1; CDR3aa: CAWSPGGQGPHYGYTF; CDR3nt: TGTGCCTGGAGTCCAGGCGGACAGGGCCCCCACTATGGCTACACCTTC
abundance: .; j_gene: TRBJ1-5; v_gene: TRBV5-8; d_gene: .; CDR3aa: CASSLEQGNQPQHF; CDR3nt: TGTGCCAGCAGCTTGGAACAGGGCAATCAGCCCCAGCATTTT
abundance: .; j_gene: TRBJ2-7; v_gene: TRBV2; d_gene: TRBD1; CDR3aa: CASRGTGTYEQYF; CDR3nt: TGTGCCAGCAGAGGGACAGGCACCTACGAGCAGTACTTC
abundance: few; j_gene: TRBJ1-6; v_gene: TRBV6-1; d_gene: .; CDR3aa: CASSEDVGSSYNSPLHF; CDR3nt: TGTGCCAGCAGTGAAGATGTCGGTAGCTCCTATAATTCACCCCTCCACTTT
abundance: .; j_gene: TRBJ1-1; v_gene: TRBV12-2; d_gene: .; CDR3aa: CASRLGERGRQLNTEAFF; CDR3nt: TGTGCAAGTCGCTTAGGAGAGAGGGGGCGACAGTTGAACACTGAAGCTTTCTTT
abundance: .; j_gene: TRBJ2-7; v_gene: TRBV4-1; d_gene: TRBD2; CDR3aa: CASSHLGGRGDEQYF; CDR3nt: TGCGCCAGCAGCCACCTGGGGGGGCGGGGGGACGAGCAGTACTTC
abundance: .; j_gene: TRBJ2-7; v_gene: TRBV5-1; d_gene: TRBD1; CDR3aa: CASSLTGVSEQYF; CDR3nt: TGCGCCAGCAGCTTGACAGGGGTAAGCGAGCAGTACTTC
abundance: .; j_gene: TRBJ2-3; v_gene: TRBV5-6; d_gene: .; CDR3aa: CASSWLGEIDTQYF; CDR3nt: TGTGCCAGCAGCTGGTTGGGAGAGATAGATACGCAGTATTTT
abundance: .; j_gene: TRBJ2-6; v_gene: TRBV28; d_gene: TRBD1; CDR3aa: CASRTTGGSGANVLTF; CDR3nt: TGTGCCAGCAGAACGACAGGGGGTAGTGGGGCCAACGTCCTGACTTTC
abundance: .; j_gene: TRBJ2-3; v_gene: TRBV9; d_gene: .; CDR3aa: CASSPMTNTDTQYF; CDR3nt: TGTGCCAGCAGCCCCATGACTAACACAGATACGCAGTATTTT
abundance: .; j_gene: TRBJ2-3; v_gene: TRBV15; d_gene: .; CDR3aa: CATSRGRFFTDTQYF; CDR3nt: TGTGCCACCAGCAGAGGGAGATTCTTCACAGATACGCAGTATTTT
abundance: .; j_gene: TRBJ2-6; v_gene: TRBV25-1; d_gene: TRBD1; CDR3aa: CASSISGTGGANVLTF; CDR3nt: TGTGCCAGCAGTATTTCCGGGACAGGAGGGGCCAACGTCCTGACTTTC
abundance: few; j_gene: TRBJ1-3; v_gene: TRBV15; d_gene: TRBD1; CDR3aa: CATSSGGQGTGNTIYF; CDR3nt: TGTGCCACCAGCAGTGGGGGACAGGGGACTGGAAACACCATATATTTT
abundance: .; j_gene: TRBJ2-7; v_gene: TRBV11-2; d_gene: .; CDR3aa: CASSLFNSEQYF; CDR3nt: TGTGCCAGCAGCTTATTTAACTCCGAGCAGTACTTC
abundance: .; j_gene: TRBJ2-6; v_gene: TRBV5-4; d_gene: .; CDR3aa: CASSLDGSGANGLTF; CDR3nt: TGTGCCAGCAGCTTGGATGGCTCTGGGGCCAACGGCCTGACTTTC
abundance: .; j_gene: TRBJ2-5; v_gene: TRBV2; d_gene: .; CDR3aa: CASSAGWETQYF; CDR3nt: TGTGCCAGCAGCGCCGGGTGGGAGACCCAGTACTTC
abundance: .; j_gene: TRBJ2-5; v_gene: TRBV10-2; d_gene: TRBD1; CDR3aa: CASRPRDSRQETQYF; CDR3nt: TGCGCCAGTAGGCCCCGGGACAGCCGACAAGAGACCCAGTACTTC
abundance: .; j_gene: TRBJ2-3; v_gene: TRBV7-6; d_gene: TRBD1; CDR3aa: CASSAQGDSDTQYF; CDR3nt: TGTGCCAGCAGCGCCCAGGGGGATTCAGATACGCAGTATTTT
abundance: .; j_gene: TRBJ1-2; v_gene: TRBV6-5; d_gene: .; CDR3aa: CASSYHGSANYGYTF; CDR3nt: TGTGCCAGCAGTTACCATGGCAGTGCTAACTATGGCTACACCTTC
abundance: .; j_gene: TRBJ2-5; v_gene: TRBV6-5; d_gene: TRBD2; CDR3aa: CASSYSAGEETQYF; CDR3nt: TGTGCCAGCAGTTACTCCGCGGGGGAAGAGACCCAGTACTTC
abundance: .; j_gene: TRBJ2-1; v_gene: TRBV2; d_gene: TRBD2; CDR3aa: CASSEDLAGNNEQFF; CDR3nt: TGTGCCAGCAGTGAAGACCTAGCGGGGAACAATGAGCAGTTCTTC
abundance: .; j_gene: TRBJ2-7; v_gene: TRBV10-3; d_gene: .; CDR3aa: CATRQVRDEQYF; CDR3nt: TGTGCCACGAGACAGGTCCGCGACGAGCAGTACTTC
abundance: .; j_gene: TRBJ2-1; v_gene: TRBV6-4; d_gene: TRBD1; CDR3aa: CASSTTGYNEQFF; CDR3nt: TGTGCCAGCAGTACGACAGGGTACAATGAGCAGTTCTTC
abundance: .; j_gene: TRBJ1-4; v_gene: TRBV5-1; d_gene: .; CDR3aa: CASSIGQLEEKLFF; CDR3nt: TGCGCCAGCAGCATTGGACAGCTGGAGGAAAAACTGTTTTTT
abundance: .; j_gene: TRBJ2-3; v_gene: TRBV2; d_gene: .; CDR3aa: CAKGETGWTDTQYF; CDR3nt: TGTGCCAAGGGTGAAACAGGGTGGACAGATACGCAGTATTTT